This TCR beta chain was sequenced for a study of blood T cell repertoires in COVID-19. On the study more broadly: Italy, Spain and the United States were the sources of the convalescent and acute COVID-19 samples.

Only in-frame clones appear in the TCRdb table, and some are missing; sequencing was by immunoSEQ multiplex PCR. The sample consists of around 80,000 clones, 80% to 90% of them appearing once. Germline loops: CDR1 LNHDA, CDR2 SQIVND (reference sequence). The CDR3 consists of 15 residues. V was pared by 3 bases and J by 8 bases, with 7 bases of the junction left unmatched. The TCR comes from a man aged 60 to 75 with acute or convalescent COVID-19. The rearrangement joins TRBV19 to TRBJ2-1; 10 bases map to TRBD2. Sequenced sample: peripheral blood. The CDR3 reads CASSIPSGRVDEQFF. In nucleotides, the CDR3 is TGTGCCAGTAGTATCCCCAGCGGGAGGGTGGATGAGCAGTTCTTC.